The source of this TCR beta chain is a study of PD-1 blockade in classical Hodgkin lymphoma. With 4 bases removed from V and 4 bases from J, the gap between germline ends came to 8 bases. CDR1 SGHNT and CDR2 YYREEE come from the germline V gene (reference sequence). The CDR3 contains 12 residues. The patients all showed relapse after autologous stem cell transplantation, while their brentuximab vedotin exposure varied. Progressive disease, partial response or complete response was each patient's best response. Libraries were prepared by immunoSEQ multiplex PCR; TCRdb keeps only in-frame clonotypes and omits some of them. The table records fewer than 30,000 clones, roughly 80% of them present only once.

The TCR originated in a human donor with classical Hodgkin lymphoma. Source: peripheral blood mononuclear cells (PBMCs), taken before the second cycle of nivolumab. The rearrangement links TRBV5-4 to TRBJ1-1; D is unresolved. In DNA, the CDR3 is TGTGCCAGCAGCCCTGCGGGCACTGAAGCTTTCTTT. Protein product: CASSPAGTEAFF.